The rows below give T cell receptor beta chains drawn from one sample of a study of shared clonotypes between healthy human individuals. Assay: immunoSEQ multiplex PCR; the TCRdb copy retains only in-frame clones and omits some. This sample has about 2 million clones; about 94% occur once, and the top ten carry more than 0.95%. The sequenced sample consisted of naive CD8+ T cells sorted from blood. These receptors came from a man younger than 35 in good health. The CDR3 runs from the conserved cysteine through the conserved F or W. Fields, in order: V gene, J gene, D gene, clone size, CDR3 protein, CDR3 DNA. A D gene is named only where the DNA matches it firmly. Only some rows state a clone size, as once, few, many or a class for expanded clones.

V gene: TRBV29-1; J gene: TRBJ2-3; D gene: TRBD2; clone size: .; CDR3 protein: CSVQRGGLTDTQYF; CDR3 DNA: TGCAGCGTACAGCGGGGGGGCCTGACAGATACGCAGTATTTT
V gene: TRBV30; J gene: TRBJ2-1; D gene: .; clone size: .; CDR3 protein: CAWRNKARSINEQFF; CDR3 DNA: TGTGCCTGGAGAAATAAGGCTCGGTCGATCAATGAGCAGTTCTTC
V gene: TRBV29-1; J gene: TRBJ2-7; D gene: .; clone size: .; CDR3 protein: CSVPGQGSSYEQYF; CDR3 DNA: TGCAGCGTTCCTGGTCAGGGCAGCTCCTACGAGCAGTACTTC
V gene: TRBV4-1; J gene: TRBJ2-7; D gene: .; clone size: .; CDR3 protein: CASSQDSGLESSYEQYF; CDR3 DNA: TGCGCCAGCAGCCAAGATTCGGGCCTAGAGAGCTCCTACGAGCAGTACTTC
V gene: TRBV27; J gene: TRBJ2-7; D gene: TRBD1; clone size: .; CDR3 protein: CASSSDRVRDEQYF; CDR3 DNA: TGTGCCAGCAGTTCAGACAGGGTTAGGGACGAGCAGTACTTC
V gene: TRBV7-3; J gene: TRBJ1-6; D gene: TRBD1; clone size: .; CDR3 protein: CASSSGQGGSPLHF; CDR3 DNA: TGTGCCAGCAGCTCGGGACAGGGAGGGTCACCCCTCCACTTT
V gene: TRBV27; J gene: TRBJ2-5; D gene: TRBD2; clone size: once; CDR3 protein: CASSPVAGGKETQYF; CDR3 DNA: TGTGCCAGCAGTCCGGTAGCGGGGGGCAAAGAGACCCAGTACTTC
V gene: TRBV28; J gene: TRBJ2-7; D gene: .; clone size: .; CDR3 protein: CASSPLGLTYEQYF; CDR3 DNA: TGTGCCAGCAGTCCGCTGGGCTTAACCTACGAGCAGTACTTC
V gene: TRBV29-1; J gene: TRBJ1-2; D gene: .; clone size: .; CDR3 protein: CSVEDTSNYGYTF; CDR3 DNA: TGCAGCGTTGAAGATACTTCTAACTATGGCTACACCTTC
V gene: TRBV30; J gene: TRBJ1-5; D gene: .; clone size: .; CDR3 protein: CAWSDESNQPQHF; CDR3 DNA: TGTGCCTGGAGTGACGAAAGCAATCAGCCCCAGCATTTT
V gene: TRBV5-6; J gene: TRBJ2-7; D gene: .; clone size: .; CDR3 protein: CASSLEGGYEQYF; CDR3 DNA: TGTGCCAGCAGCTTGGAGGGCGGATACGAGCAGTACTTC
V gene: TRBV27; J gene: TRBJ2-7; D gene: .; clone size: .; CDR3 protein: CASSLSAAFEQYF; CDR3 DNA: TGTGCCAGCAGTTTATCCGCGGCTTTCGAGCAGTACTTC
V gene: TRBV29-1; J gene: TRBJ1-4; D gene: .; clone size: .; CDR3 protein: CSGTLGDDEKLFF; CDR3 DNA: TGCAGCGGGACTTTGGGAGACGATGAAAAACTGTTTTTT
V gene: TRBV4-1; J gene: TRBJ1-4; D gene: .; clone size: .; CDR3 protein: CASSQATGHGNEKLFF; CDR3 DNA: TGCGCCAGCAGCCAAGCGACAGGACACGGTAATGAAAAACTGTTTTTT
V gene: TRBV29-1; J gene: TRBJ2-1; D gene: .; clone size: .; CDR3 protein: CSVESLDDTEQFF; CDR3 DNA: TGCAGCGTTGAATCACTAGATGACACTGAGCAGTTCTTC
V gene: TRBV7-9; J gene: TRBJ2-7; D gene: TRBD1; clone size: .; CDR3 protein: CASSLVGQGSGEQYF; CDR3 DNA: TGTGCCAGCAGCTTAGTGGGACAGGGTAGCGGCGAGCAGTACTTC
V gene: TRBV10-3; J gene: TRBJ1-1; D gene: .; clone size: few; CDR3 protein: CAISEPYGGNTEAFF; CDR3 DNA: TGTGCCATCAGTGAGCCCTATGGGGGTAACACTGAAGCTTTCTTT
V gene: TRBV2; J gene: TRBJ2-7; D gene: TRBD2; clone size: .; CDR3 protein: CASKGLTSATYEQYF; CDR3 DNA: TGTGCCAGCAAAGGCCTGACTAGCGCCACCTACGAGCAGTACTTC
V gene: TRBV7-3; J gene: TRBJ2-7; D gene: .; clone size: .; CDR3 protein: CASSSYIAYEQYF; CDR3 DNA: TGTGCCAGCAGCTCCTACATAGCTTACGAGCAGTACTTC
V gene: TRBV27; J gene: TRBJ2-7; D gene: .; clone size: .; CDR3 protein: CASSPDSPRFYEQYF; CDR3 DNA: TGTGCCAGCAGTCCGGACAGCCCCAGATTCTACGAGCAGTACTTC
V gene: TRBV9; J gene: TRBJ2-1; D gene: .; clone size: .; CDR3 protein: CASSGITGNEQFF; CDR3 DNA: TGTGCCAGCAGCGGAATCACAGGTAATGAGCAGTTCTTC
V gene: TRBV6-6; J gene: TRBJ2-7; D gene: TRBD1; clone size: .; CDR3 protein: CASKPSGQGNYEQYF; CDR3 DNA: TGTGCCAGCAAACCCTCAGGACAGGGGAATTACGAGCAGTACTTC
V gene: TRBV7-9; J gene: TRBJ1-4; D gene: TRBD1; clone size: .; CDR3 protein: CASSPPGTGDEKLFF; CDR3 DNA: TGTGCCAGCAGCCCCCCCGGGACAGGGGACGAAAAACTGTTTTTT
V gene: TRBV7-6; J gene: TRBJ2-7; D gene: .; clone size: .; CDR3 protein: CASSYGETYEQYF; CDR3 DNA: TGTGCCAGCAGCTACGGAGAGACCTACGAGCAGTACTTC
V gene: TRBV2; J gene: TRBJ1-6; D gene: .; clone size: .; CDR3 protein: CASSAAESSYNSPLHF; CDR3 DNA: TGTGCCAGCAGTGCTGCGGAGAGCTCCTATAATTCACCCCTCCACTTT
V gene: TRBV9; J gene: TRBJ1-1; D gene: TRBD1; clone size: .; CDR3 protein: CASSPRTGDNTEAFF; CDR3 DNA: TGTGCCAGCAGCCCAAGGACAGGGGACAACACTGAAGCTTTCTTT
V gene: TRBV13; J gene: TRBJ1-4; D gene: TRBD1; clone size: once; CDR3 protein: CASSPGTGGGPNEKLFF; CDR3 DNA: TGTGCCAGCAGCCCAGGGACAGGCGGCGGTCCTAATGAAAAACTGTTTTTT
V gene: TRBV6-5; J gene: TRBJ1-2; D gene: TRBD1; clone size: .; CDR3 protein: CASSSRDRVGYGYTF; CDR3 DNA: TGTGCCAGCAGCTCCCGGGACAGGGTTGGCTATGGCTACACCTTC
V gene: TRBV28; J gene: TRBJ2-7; D gene: TRBD1; clone size: once; CDR3 protein: CASSFSDRVYEQYF; CDR3 DNA: TGTGCCAGCAGTTTTTCGGACAGGGTCTACGAGCAGTACTTC
V gene: TRBV28; J gene: TRBJ2-7; D gene: .; clone size: .; CDR3 protein: CASSFVPSGEQYF; CDR3 DNA: TGTGCCAGCAGTTTCGTGCCCTCGGGTGAGCAGTACTTC
V gene: TRBV11-3; J gene: TRBJ2-7; D gene: TRBD1; clone size: once; CDR3 protein: CASSLPDGTGFPFGSYEQYF; CDR3 DNA: TGTGCCAGCAGCTTACCAGACGGGACAGGGTTTCCTTTTGGCTCCTACGAGCAGTACTTC
V gene: TRBV14; J gene: TRBJ2-5; D gene: TRBD1; clone size: .; CDR3 protein: CASSQSDRGKQETQYF; CDR3 DNA: TGTGCCAGCAGCCAATCGGACAGGGGAAAACAAGAGACCCAGTACTTC
V gene: TRBV15; J gene: TRBJ1-2; D gene: .; clone size: .; CDR3 protein: CATSRDLTVSHGYTF; CDR3 DNA: TGTGCCACCAGCAGAGACCTGACAGTGTCGCATGGCTACACCTTC
V gene: TRBV10-3; J gene: TRBJ2-2; D gene: .; clone size: .; CDR3 protein: CAISEQGTNTGELFF; CDR3 DNA: TGTGCCATCAGTGAACAGGGTACGAACACCGGGGAGCTGTTTTTT
V gene: TRBV4-3; J gene: TRBJ2-7; D gene: TRBD2; clone size: .; CDR3 protein: CASSQDRGEKQYF; CDR3 DNA: TGCGCCAGCAGCCAAGATCGGGGGGAGAAGCAGTACTTC
V gene: TRBV6-1; J gene: TRBJ2-7; D gene: TRBD2; clone size: .; CDR3 protein: CASSPGEAGGEIF; CDR3 DNA: TGTGCCAGCAGCCCGGGGGAGGCGGGAGGGGAAATATTC
V gene: TRBV6-5; J gene: TRBJ2-3; D gene: .; clone size: .; CDR3 protein: CASSYATRYTQYF; CDR3 DNA: TGTGCCAGCAGTTACGCGACTAGATATACGCAGTATTTT
V gene: TRBV6-5; J gene: TRBJ2-7; D gene: .; clone size: .; CDR3 protein: CASREGFPASYEQYF; CDR3 DNA: TGTGCCAGCAGAGAGGGGTTCCCGGCCTCTTACGAGCAGTACTTC
V gene: TRBV7-9; J gene: TRBJ2-5; D gene: .; clone size: .; CDR3 protein: CASSLSYQETQYF; CDR3 DNA: TGTGCCAGCAGCCTGTCGTACCAAGAGACCCAGTACTTC
V gene: TRBV4-3; J gene: TRBJ2-7; D gene: .; clone size: .; CDR3 protein: CASSQDRVRHEQYF; CDR3 DNA: TGCGCCAGCAGCCAAGATCGAGTACGACACGAGCAGTACTTC
V gene: TRBV6-5; J gene: TRBJ2-3; D gene: .; clone size: .; CDR3 protein: CASSYLLFSDTQYF; CDR3 DNA: TGTGCCAGCAGTTACCTCCTTTTCTCAGATACGCAGTATTTT
V gene: TRBV2; J gene: TRBJ1-1; D gene: .; clone size: .; CDR3 protein: CASSIGRFTEAFF; CDR3 DNA: TGTGCCAGCAGTATCGGACGGTTCACTGAAGCTTTCTTT
V gene: TRBV12-5; J gene: TRBJ2-5; D gene: .; clone size: .; CDR3 protein: CASGLVDGETQYF; CDR3 DNA: TGTGCTAGTGGTTTGGTAGACGGAGAGACCCAGTACTTC
V gene: TRBV9; J gene: TRBJ2-7; D gene: .; clone size: .; CDR3 protein: CASSEGVGGWTYEQYF; CDR3 DNA: TGTGCCAGCAGCGAGGGGGTCGGGGGATGGACCTACGAGCAGTACTTC
V gene: TRBV7-2; J gene: TRBJ2-7; D gene: .; clone size: .; CDR3 protein: CASSLSPGSSYEQYF; CDR3 DNA: TGTGCCAGCAGCTTAAGCCCCGGATCATCCTACGAGCAGTACTTC
V gene: TRBV7-2; J gene: TRBJ1-2; D gene: .; clone size: .; CDR3 protein: CASSYREDPAGYTF; CDR3 DNA: TGTGCCAGCAGCTACAGGGAGGACCCGGCCGGCTACACCTTC
V gene: TRBV28; J gene: TRBJ2-7; D gene: .; clone size: .; CDR3 protein: CASSLGSTEQYF; CDR3 DNA: TGTGCCAGCAGTTTAGGGTCGACGGAGCAGTACTTC
V gene: TRBV11-2; J gene: TRBJ2-1; D gene: TRBD1; clone size: .; CDR3 protein: CASSLDHPGQGKYNEQFF; CDR3 DNA: TGTGCCAGCAGCTTAGATCACCCGGGACAGGGAAAATACAATGAGCAGTTCTTC
V gene: TRBV15; J gene: TRBJ1-3; D gene: .; clone size: .; CDR3 protein: CATSRGEGNTIYF; CDR3 DNA: TGTGCCACCAGTAGGGGTGAAGGAAACACCATATATTTT
V gene: TRBV28; J gene: TRBJ2-3; D gene: TRBD2; clone size: .; CDR3 protein: CASTPLGLASTDTQYF; CDR3 DNA: TGTGCCAGCACCCCACTCGGACTAGCTAGCACAGATACGCAGTATTTT
V gene: TRBV6-6; J gene: TRBJ1-4; D gene: .; clone size: .; CDR3 protein: CASSYPPWGDEKLFF; CDR3 DNA: TGTGCCAGCAGTTACCCACCATGGGGAGATGAAAAACTGTTTTTT
V gene: TRBV7-9; J gene: TRBJ1-1; D gene: .; clone size: once; CDR3 protein: CASTTPRGRNTEAFF; CDR3 DNA: TGTGCCAGCACCACGCCCCGGGGTAGGAACACTGAAGCTTTCTTT
V gene: TRBV14; J gene: TRBJ2-7; D gene: .; clone size: .; CDR3 protein: CASSRLASPYEQYF; CDR3 DNA: TGTGCCAGCAGCCGGCTAGCGAGTCCCTACGAGCAGTACTTC
V gene: TRBV19; J gene: TRBJ2-1; D gene: .; clone size: .; CDR3 protein: CASSIDGAGFTEQFF; CDR3 DNA: TGTGCCAGTAGTATAGATGGTGCGGGATTCACTGAGCAGTTCTTC
V gene: TRBV4-1; J gene: TRBJ1-2; D gene: .; clone size: few; CDR3 protein: CASSQPGTDYGYTF; CDR3 DNA: TGCGCCAGCAGCCAACCCGGGACGGACTATGGCTACACCTTC
V gene: TRBV11-1; J gene: TRBJ2-3; D gene: TRBD2; clone size: .; CDR3 protein: CASREAGGTTDTQYF; CDR3 DNA: TGTGCCAGCCGAGAGGCGGGGGGAACCACAGATACGCAGTATTTT
V gene: TRBV9; J gene: TRBJ2-1; D gene: TRBD2; clone size: once; CDR3 protein: CASSVLAGVYNEQFF; CDR3 DNA: TGTGCCAGCAGCGTACTAGCGGGGGTATACAATGAGCAGTTCTTC
V gene: TRBV7-9; J gene: TRBJ1-2; D gene: .; clone size: once; CDR3 protein: CASSLGGSAGYTF; CDR3 DNA: TGTGCCAGCAGTCTAGGGGGTTCGGCTGGCTACACCTTC
V gene: TRBV4-1; J gene: TRBJ1-5; D gene: .; clone size: .; CDR3 protein: CASSPRVASNQPQHF; CDR3 DNA: TGCGCCAGCAGCCCCCGAGTAGCTAGCAATCAGCCCCAGCATTTT